The clone carrying this T cell receptor beta chain was counted a few times. Antigen: not known. Unique molecular identifiers tagged the TCRbeta library. Via MiXCR, TCRdb re-called the PCR reads, giving one row per CDR3 protein. The table has about 900,000 distinct CDR3 sequences, about 29% seen once. This CDR3 contains 13 residues. Germline CDR1 is MDHEN and CDR2 is SYDVKM. The V gene lost 4 bases and the J gene lost 4 bases, with 9 bases spanning the gap. The source of the sample is a study of T-cell reconstitution after alpha-beta-depleted transplantation in children. Study-wide points: For some patients, TCRbeta diversity was high at day 60 because of recipient T cells and thymic progenitors that survived. A year post-transplant, T-cell counts and diversity derived mostly from newly produced T cells. Alpha-beta T cells about two months after transplant reportedly derived from several hundred expanded graft clones.

The sample here was PBMCs, mostly from graft donor cells, taken 360 days after TCRalphabeta/CD19-depleted stem cell transplant. This receptor was taken from a boy younger than two who had a stem cell transplant for SCID, so the T cells may come from the graft donor. The V and J genes are TRBV28 and TRBJ2-3; D remains ambiguous. For the CDR3, the DNA is TGTGCCAGCAGTTATAGGAATGCAGATACGCAGTATTTT. This codes for CASSYRNADTQYF.